These 20 T cell receptor beta chains were sequenced from one sample in a study of T cells after yellow fever vaccination. MiXCR, applied by TCRdb to the 5' RACE reads, yields one record per CDR3 protein. The table records 30,000 or so distinct CDR3 sequences, about 6.3% of them present only once. Sequences were derived from PBMCs, either bulk or a sorted T-cell subset (CD4+, CD8+, memory, or dextramer-sorted; not recorded which), sampled on the day of the first yellow fever vaccination. The source of these receptors is a man aged 18-30 years who received the YFV17D yellow fever vaccine.

As to this clonotype: This may stem from a read error, because a much larger clone lies one nucleotide away. The V call is TRBV27, the J call TRBJ1-1, with 7 bases aligning to TRBD1. J lost 2 bases, V lost 6 bases, and 15 bases had no gene match. The CDR3 totals 17 residues. Germline assignment: CDR1 MNHEY and CDR2 SMNVEV (reference sequence). The CDR3 reads CASRFRGKTGRNTEAFF. The CDR3 DNA reads TGTGCCAGCAGATTTCGGGGCAAGACAGGGCGAAACACTGAAGCTTTCTTT.

This clonotype has just a few counts. This chain connects TRBV5-1 to TRBJ1-1; D call uncertain. This CDR3 spans 14 amino acids. The V end lost 7 bases, the J end lost 2 bases, and 15 bases lay between the germline ends. CDR1 SGHRS and CDR2 YFSETQ come from the germline V gene. CDR3 protein: CASSSFGDNTEAFF. The DNA for the CDR3 is TGCGCCAGCTCCTCTTTTGGGGATAACACTGAAGCTTTCTTT.

In its sample, this clonotype was seen many times. The rearrangement joins TRBV27 to TRBJ1-5, with 7 bases lining up with TRBD1. Germline-derived CDR1 and CDR2 are MNHEY and SMNVEV (reference sequence). This CDR3 contains 16 residues. V was pared by 6 bases and J by 0 bases, with 8 bases of the junction left unmatched. The CDR3 spells CASSLTGAYSNQPQHF. The CDR3 DNA follows: TGTGCCAGCAGCCTTACAGGGGCTTATAGCAATCAGCCCCAGCATTTT.

A few counts support this clonotype. The genes are TRBV5-6 and TRBJ2-4; D unresolved. Deletions cut 4 bases from V and 0 bases from J, with 17 bases between. Germline V gene sequence: CDR1 SGHDT, CDR2 YYEEEE. This CDR3 comprises 17 residues. The DNA of the CDR3 is TGTGCCAGCAGCAAGAGCTATGGTAGGGTAGCCAAAAACATTCAGTACTTC. This translates into CASSKSYGRVAKNIQYF.

This chain joins TRBV7-2 and TRBJ2-1, with TRBD2 identical over 7 bases. The CDR3 length is 14 residues. Germline CDR1 is SGHTA and CDR2 is FQGNSA. The trim removed 1 base at V and 6 bases at J, leaving 3 bases unmatched. The chain's CDR3 is CASSLGTRSNEQFF. CDR3 in DNA: TGTGCCAGCAGCTTAGGGACTAGAAGCAATGAGCAGTTCTTC.

This clonotype occurred a few times. The chain employs TRBV6-4 and TRBJ2-6; either TRBD1 or TRBD2 may fit D (5 bases each). Germline V gene sequence: CDR1 MRHNA, CDR2 SNTAGT. The CDR3 loop spans 16 amino acids. With 7 bases removed from V and 2 bases from J, the gap between germline ends came to 15 bases. CDR3 loop: CASTSRDGTGANVLTF. As DNA, the CDR3 is TGTGCCAGCACTAGTCGGGACGGAACTGGGGCCAACGTCCTGACTTTC.

This clonotype was found many times. The chain recombines TRBV7-9 with TRBJ1-2, with a possible D match to TRBD1 (5 bases). CDR3 length equals 15 residues. Germline values: CDR1 SEHNR, CDR2 FQNEAQ (reference sequence). V lost 1 base and J lost 1, with 10 bases in between. CDR3 sequence (DNA): TGTGCCAGCAGCTTAGAACAGGCTATTAACTATGGCTACACCTTC. Translated, it gives CASSLEQAINYGYTF.

By sample share, this clonotype is medium-sized (0.01 to 0.1%). This chain connects TRBV7-8 to TRBJ1-2; tentative D call: TRBD1 (5 bases). The CDR3 consists of 16 residues. Trimming pared 5 bases from V and 0 bases from J, leaving 16 bases between. In germline, CDR1 is SGHVS, CDR2 FQNEAQ. In nucleotides, the CDR3 is TGTGCCAGCAGCCTCGGACAAGCCTGGGCTAACTATGGCTACACCTTC. It yields the protein CASSLGQAWANYGYTF. The full variable domain, rest sourced from reference TRBV7-8 and TRBJ1-2, is GAGVSQSPRYKVAKRGQDVALRCDPISGHVSLFWYQQALGQGPEFLTYFQNEAQLDKSGLPSDRFFAERPEGSVSTLKIQRTQQEDSAVYLCASSLGQAWANYGYTFGSGTRLTVV.

At least ten counts were recorded for this clonotype. V and J are TRBV5-8 and TRBJ1-2, with D possibly being TRBD1 (5 bases). The V and J ends lost 2 bases and 4 bases respectively, with 15 bases between them. This CDR3 has 15 amino acids. CDR1 SGHTS and CDR2 YDEGEE come from the germline V gene. CDR3 nucleotide sequence: TGTGCCAGCAGCTTTTGGGCCAGGGAGATCTATGGCTACACCTTC. Amino acid sequence: CASSFWAREIYGYTF.

There are many counts of this clonotype. The chain couples TRBV14 to TRBJ2-7, with a possible D match to TRBD2 (5 bases). Germline loops: CDR1 SGHDN, CDR2 FVKESK. The V end was cut by 0 bases, the J end by 2 bases, with 11 bases between. The CDR3 consists of 15 residues. This chain's CDR3 is CASSQEIRGAYEQYV. In DNA form, the CDR3 reads TGTGCCAGCAGCCAAGAGATTCGGGGTGCCTACGAGCAGTACGTC.

This clonotype was picked up many times. The V call is TRBV5-1, the J call TRBJ2-3; D perhaps matches TRBD2 (6 bases). The CDR3 contains 15 residues. In germline, CDR1 is SGHRS, CDR2 YFSETQ. Trimming shortened V by 1 base and J by 5 bases, and 14 bases separated the two germline ends. The DNA of the CDR3 is TGCGCCAGCAGCTTGCTAGGGCAGGGAGGAGATACGCAGTATTTT. Translation gives CASSLLGQGGDTQYF.

This clonotype showed up many times. CDR3 nucleotides: TGTGCCAGCAGCTTAGGCTTCCTCTCCTACAATGAGCAGTTCTTC. Amino acids: CASSLGFLSYNEQFF. The chain joins TRBV7-8 to TRBJ2-1; D is unresolved. V was trimmed by 1 base and J by 0 bases, leaving 7 bases between them. Germline-derived CDR1 and CDR2 are SGHVS and FQNEAQ. The CDR3 is 15 amino acids. Combining the CDR3 with reference TRBV7-8 and TRBJ2-1 gives the whole variable domain GAGVSQSPRYKVAKRGQDVALRCDPISGHVSLFWYQQALGQGPEFLTYFQNEAQLDKSGLPSDRFFAERPEGSVSTLKIQRTQQEDSAVYLCASSLGFLSYNEQFFGPGTRLTVL.

This clonotype was picked up many times. J is TRBJ2-3 and V is TRBV11-2; D might be TRBD2 (6 bases). CDR1 and CDR2 from the germline V gene are SGHAT and FQNNGV. The CDR3 is 12 residues long. Trimming left V 5 bases short and J 9 bases short, with 12 bases between. The CDR3 DNA sequence: TGTGCCAGCAGCATACGGGACTCAACGCAGTATTTT. Its protein is CASSIRDSTQYF.

The rearrangement links TRBV7-9 to TRBJ1-4, with D hard to call. The CDR3 contains 13 residues. Germline V CDR1 and CDR2: SEHNR, FQNEAQ (reference sequence). V lost 1 base to trimming and J lost 7 bases, with 7 bases between them. The CDR3 coding sequence is TGTGCCAGCAGCTTAGAACAGAGTGAAAAACTGTTTTTT. This codes for CASSLEQSEKLFF.

In this sample, this clonotype turned up many times. This chain links TRBV20-1 with TRBJ2-7; TRBD1 aligns across 9 bases. This CDR3 spans 13 amino acids. Losses at the gene ends were 7 bases for V and 5 bases for J; bases not matched to a gene: 9. Per germline, CDR1 DFQATT and CDR2 SNEGSKA (reference sequence). CDR3 sequence: CSVSGQGKDEQYV. The CDR3 coding sequence is TGCAGTGTATCGGGACAGGGAAAGGACGAGCAGTACGTC.

This clonotype was recorded at least ten times. The V gene is TRBV7-2, the J gene TRBJ2-5; weak D call: TRBD2 (5 bases). CDR3 length: 12 amino acids. V was shortened by 5 bases and J by 5 bases, with 9 bases between the two germline ends. Germline lookup yields CDR1 SGHTA and CDR2 FQGNSA. The CDR3 DNA is TGTGCCAGCAGCCGCCCGGGGGAGACCCAGTACTTC. It codes for CASSRPGETQYF.

V usage is TRBV7-2 and J usage is TRBJ2-3; D remains unclear. This CDR3 region has 17 residues. V lost 5 bases and J 0 bases, leaving 18 bases between the germline ends. The V gene's germline CDR1 is SGHTA and CDR2 FQGNSA. The CDR3 sequence is CASSLERTSSSTDTQYF. DNA of the CDR3: TGTGCCAGCAGCCTCGAGAGGACCTCATCTAGCACAGATACGCAGTATTTT.

Ten or more counts support this clonotype. The chain combines TRBV5-4 with TRBJ2-5; D remains ambiguous. The CDR3 is 11 residues long. The ends were cut back, 2 bases at V and 4 bases at J, with 3 bases in the middle. Germline V gives CDR1 SGHNT, CDR2 YYREEE (reference sequence). The CDR3 region is CASSLRETQYF. The CDR3 DNA follows: TGTGCCAGCAGCTTAAGAGAGACCCAGTACTTC.

This clonotype was seen at least ten times. This sequence joins TRBV7-3 and TRBJ2-1, with 9 bases fitting TRBD2. This CDR3 comprises 14 residues. Germline-derived CDR1 and CDR2 are SGHTA and FQGTGA. V lost 8 bases to trimming and J lost 4 bases; unmatched junction nucleotides: 6. DNA of the CDR3: TGTGCCAGCTCTGTCCTAGCGGGGTACAATGAGCAGTTCTTC. This codes for CASSVLAGYNEQFF.

J is TRBJ1-5 and V is TRBV2; D unclear. The germline V and J ends were trimmed by 8 bases and 4 bases, with 15 bases remaining between them. The CDR3 contains 14 residues. CDR1 is SNHLY and CDR2 is FYNNEI in the germline V gene. This chain's CDR3 is CASGRDPQNQPQHF. The CDR3 nucleotides read TGTGCCAGCGGGAGGGATCCGCAGAATCAGCCCCAGCATTTT.